Presented here are 17 T cell receptor beta chains from one specimen sequenced in a study of shared T cell receptors in the human thymus. Profiled with immunoSEQ multiplex PCR; TCRdb holds only in-frame clones, not every one. The table lists about 660,000 clones, approximately 89% of them singletons. These data also formed part of another study, on human thymus T cells.

Sequencing input: thymocytes. All receptors come from a boy in the first two years of life with a congenital heart defect.

The genes are TRBV28 and TRBJ2-2; 10 nucleotides line up with TRBD2. This CDR3 contains 19 residues. Germline trimming cut 2 bases from V and 4 bases from J; bases unmatched to any gene: 13. Germline V CDR1 and CDR2: MDHEN, SYDVKM. The CDR3 coding sequence is TGTGCCAGCAGTTTACGTATAGCGGGAGGTAAAATCCGCACCGGGGAGCTGTTTTTT. Translation: CASSLRIAGGKIRTGELFF.

This clone appeared once. V gene TRBV6-6 combines with J gene TRBJ1-1; 12 nucleotides agree with TRBD1. This CDR3 is built from 16 residues. V dropped 5 bases and J dropped 3; count of bases not matched to a gene: 7. The V gene's germline CDR1 is MNHNY and CDR2 SVGAGI (reference sequence). The CDR3 coding sequence is TGTGCCAGCAGTCGGCGGGACAGGGGGCAGGACACTGAAGCTTTCTTT. This sequence encodes CASSRRDRGQDTEAFF.

This chain connects TRBV19 to TRBJ1-2; TRBD1 matches at 7 bases. CDR3 size: 12 residues. Germline V gene sequence: CDR1 LNHDA, CDR2 SQIVND (reference sequence). Losses at the gene ends were 6 bases for V and 4 bases for J; bases not matched to a gene: 2. CDR3 sequence reads: CASRDRAYGYTF. CDR3 bases: TGTGCCAGTAGAGACAGGGCCTATGGCTACACCTTC.

The chain joins TRBV5-1 to TRBJ2-5, with TRBD1 matching 9 bases. In germline, CDR1 is SGHRS, CDR2 YFSETQ. The CDR3 runs to 15 residues. The ends lost 6 bases at V and 2 bases at J; junction bases unmatched: 8. The CDR3 nucleotides are TGCGCCAGCACACCGGACAGGGGACTACAAGAGACCCAGTACTTC. As protein: CASTPDRGLQETQYF.

Written as DNA, the CDR3 is TGTGCCAGCAGCCTGGTACGGGGGGAAGTCGATGAGCAGTTCTTC. Protein sequence: CASSLVRGEVDEQFF. The chain employs TRBV5-6 and TRBJ2-1; 7 bases line up with TRBD2. This CDR3 region has 15 residues. Germline CDR1 SGHDT, CDR2 YYEEEE. Trimming took 4 bases from V and 8 from J; bases not matched to a gene: 12. The full variable domain, rest sourced from reference TRBV5-6 and TRBJ2-1, is DAGVTQSPTHLIKTRGQQVTLRCSPKSGHDTVSWYQQALGQGPQFIFQYYEEEERQRGNFPDRFSGHQFPNYSSELNVNALLLGDSALYLCASSLVRGEVDEQFFGPGTRLTVL.

This rearrangement joins TRBV28 to TRBJ1-2; possibly TRBD1 for D (6 bases). The CDR3 length is 13 residues. The germline CDR1 and CDR2 sequences are MDHEN and SYDVKM. Trimming shortened V by 2 bases and J by 8 bases, and 12 bases separated the two germline ends. The CDR3 sequence: CASSLNRAVGYTF. The CDR3 coding sequence is TGTGCCAGCAGTTTAAACAGGGCGGTCGGCTACACCTTC.

V gene TRBV29-1 combines with J gene TRBJ2-1; 7 bases line up with TRBD2. Germline CDR1 and CDR2: SQVTM and ANQGSEA. The CDR3 runs 13 residues. Trimming took 6 bases from V and 3 from J; bases not matched to a gene: 5. The CDR3 DNA follows: TGCAGCGTCGTCCTAGCGGACTACAATGAGCAGTTCTTC. It codes for CSVVLADYNEQFF.

A single count supports this clone. The gene calls are TRBV7-8 and TRBJ1-6; weak D call: TRBD1 (5 bases). The CDR3 spans 18 residues. V was pared by 5 bases and J by 5 bases, with 22 bases between. The V gene's germline CDR1 is SGHVS and CDR2 FQNEAQ. CDR3 amino acids: CASSPTPVIGVNNSPLHF. Written as DNA, the CDR3 is TGTGCCAGCAGCCCTACCCCTGTTATAGGGGTTAATAATTCACCCCTCCACTTT.

V is TRBV11-2 and J is TRBJ1-1, with unresolved D. The germline gives CDR1 SGHAT, CDR2 FQNNGV. With 1 base removed from V and 1 base from J, the gap between germline ends came to 10 bases. The CDR3 sequence is 15 residues long. CDR3 in DNA: TGTGCCAGCAGCTTAGGAGGGTGGGGGAACACTGAAGCTTTCTTT. Its translation: CASSLGGWGNTEAFF. The variable domain in full, with the rest retrieved from reference TRBV11-2 and TRBJ1-1, is EAGVAQSPRYKIIEKRQSVAFWCNPISGHATLYWYQQILGQGPKLLIQFQNNGVVDDSQLPKDRFSAERLKGVDSTLKIQPAKLEDSAVYLCASSLGGWGNTEAFFGQGTRLTVV.

The chain couples TRBV10-3 to TRBJ2-7; D uncertain. The CDR3 consists of 16 residues. V lost 2 bases and J lost 2, with 16 bases in between. Germline V CDR1 and CDR2: ENHRY, SYGVKD. The CDR3 loop is CAISEGDFYPAYEQYF. The CDR3 DNA reads as TGTGCCATCAGTGAGGGAGATTTTTATCCGGCCTACGAGCAGTACTTC.

A few counts support this clone. The rearrangement links TRBV4-3 to TRBJ2-4, with 9 bases lining up with TRBD1. V was clipped by 0 bases and J by 6 bases; unmatched bases: 6. Germline V gene sequence: CDR1 LGHNA, CDR2 YSLEER. The CDR3 runs to 16 residues. The CDR3: CASSQDQQGAGNIQYF. As DNA, the CDR3 is TGCGCCAGCAGCCAAGACCAACAGGGGGCTGGAAACATTCAGTACTTC.

The chain uses TRBV18 and TRBJ2-1; tentative D call: TRBD2 (5 bases). The CDR3 consists of 16 residues. Deletions cut 0 bases from V and 4 bases from J, with 13 bases between. Germline CDR1 and CDR2: KGHSH and LQKENI. In DNA, the CDR3 is TGTGCCAGCTCACCACCGTCTAGCAGTCGATACAATGAGCAGTTCTTC. Translated: CASSPPSSSRYNEQFF.

The V call is TRBV6-6, the J call TRBJ1-1; the match to TRBD1 covers 8 bases. Germline loops: CDR1 MNHNY, CDR2 SVGAGI (reference sequence). CDR3 length: 14 residues. Trimming removed 2 bases from V and 5 bases from J; junction bases left unmatched: 4. The DNA for the CDR3 is TGTGCCAGCAGTTACCTCAGGGGGCATACTGAAGCTTTCTTT. Its translation: CASSYLRGHTEAFF.

The table lists this clone with a few counts. The chain recombines TRBV28 with TRBJ1-3; D unclear. The CDR3 contains 15 residues. Trimming removed 3 bases from V and 0 bases from J, with 9 bases in between. In germline, CDR1 is MDHEN, CDR2 SYDVKM. As DNA, the CDR3 is TGTGCCAGCAGTTTTCGGTCTTCCTCTGGAAACACCATATATTTT. Translated: CASSFRSSSGNTIYF.

The chain carries TRBV25-1 and TRBJ2-1; D remains unclear. Trimming shortened V by 2 bases and J by 7 bases, and 6 bases separated the two germline ends. This CDR3 comprises 12 residues. The germline CDR1 and CDR2 sequences are MGHDK and SYGVNS. The CDR3: CASSEAENEQFF. In DNA form, the CDR3 reads TGTGCCAGCAGTGAAGCGGAAAATGAGCAGTTCTTC.

This chain uses TRBV7-6 with TRBJ2-2; D unclear. From germline, CDR1 is SGHVS and CDR2 FNYEAQ. Trimming left V 2 bases short and J 0 bases short, with 7 bases between. CDR3 length equals 15 residues. As DNA, the CDR3 is TGTGCCAGCAGCTTATATCTCCCGAACACCGGGGAGCTGTTTTTT. It translates to CASSLYLPNTGELFF.

The chain is built from TRBV4-3 and TRBJ1-4; 8 nucleotides line up with TRBD1. Germline V gene sequence: CDR1 LGHNA, CDR2 YSLEER. The CDR3 sequence is 14 residues long. Trimming took 0 bases from V and 7 from J; bases not matched to a gene: 1. CDR3 protein: CASSQDRGPEKLFF. The CDR3, as DNA: TGCGCCAGCAGCCAAGACAGGGGGCCTGAAAAACTGTTTTTT.